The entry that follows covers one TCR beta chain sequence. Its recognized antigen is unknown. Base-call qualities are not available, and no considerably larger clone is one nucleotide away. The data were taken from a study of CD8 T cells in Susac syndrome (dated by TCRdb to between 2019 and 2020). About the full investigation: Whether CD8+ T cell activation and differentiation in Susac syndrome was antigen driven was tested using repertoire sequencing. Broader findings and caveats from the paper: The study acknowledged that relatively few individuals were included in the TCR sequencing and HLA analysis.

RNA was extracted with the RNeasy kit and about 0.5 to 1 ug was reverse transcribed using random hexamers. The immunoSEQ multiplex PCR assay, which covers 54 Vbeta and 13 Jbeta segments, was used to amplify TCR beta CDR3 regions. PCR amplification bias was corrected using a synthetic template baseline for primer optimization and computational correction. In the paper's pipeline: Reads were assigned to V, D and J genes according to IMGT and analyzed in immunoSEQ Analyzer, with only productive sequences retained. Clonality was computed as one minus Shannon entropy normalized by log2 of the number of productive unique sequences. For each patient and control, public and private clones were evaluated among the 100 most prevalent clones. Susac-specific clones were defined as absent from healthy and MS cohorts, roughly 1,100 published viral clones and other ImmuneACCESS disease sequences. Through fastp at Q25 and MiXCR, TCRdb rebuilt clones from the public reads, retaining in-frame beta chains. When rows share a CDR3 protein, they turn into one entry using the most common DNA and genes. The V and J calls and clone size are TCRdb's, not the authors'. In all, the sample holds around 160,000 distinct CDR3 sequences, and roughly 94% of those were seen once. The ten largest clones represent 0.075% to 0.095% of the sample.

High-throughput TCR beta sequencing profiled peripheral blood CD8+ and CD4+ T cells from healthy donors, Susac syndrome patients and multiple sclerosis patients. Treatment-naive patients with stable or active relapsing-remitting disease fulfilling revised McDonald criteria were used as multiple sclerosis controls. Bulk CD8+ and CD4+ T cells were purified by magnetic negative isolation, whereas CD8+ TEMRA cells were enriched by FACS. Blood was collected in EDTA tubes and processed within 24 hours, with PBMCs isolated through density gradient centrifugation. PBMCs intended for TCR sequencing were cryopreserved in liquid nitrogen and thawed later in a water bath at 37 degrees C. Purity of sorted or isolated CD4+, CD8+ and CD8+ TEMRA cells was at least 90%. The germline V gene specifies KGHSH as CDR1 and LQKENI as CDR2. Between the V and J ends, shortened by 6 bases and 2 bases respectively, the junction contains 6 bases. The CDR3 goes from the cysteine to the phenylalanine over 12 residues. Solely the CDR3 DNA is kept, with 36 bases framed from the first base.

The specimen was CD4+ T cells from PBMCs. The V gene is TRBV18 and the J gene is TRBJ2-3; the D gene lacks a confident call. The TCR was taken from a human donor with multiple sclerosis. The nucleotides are TGTGCCAGCTCTACCCCCACAGATACGCAGTATTTT. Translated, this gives CASSTPTDTQYF.